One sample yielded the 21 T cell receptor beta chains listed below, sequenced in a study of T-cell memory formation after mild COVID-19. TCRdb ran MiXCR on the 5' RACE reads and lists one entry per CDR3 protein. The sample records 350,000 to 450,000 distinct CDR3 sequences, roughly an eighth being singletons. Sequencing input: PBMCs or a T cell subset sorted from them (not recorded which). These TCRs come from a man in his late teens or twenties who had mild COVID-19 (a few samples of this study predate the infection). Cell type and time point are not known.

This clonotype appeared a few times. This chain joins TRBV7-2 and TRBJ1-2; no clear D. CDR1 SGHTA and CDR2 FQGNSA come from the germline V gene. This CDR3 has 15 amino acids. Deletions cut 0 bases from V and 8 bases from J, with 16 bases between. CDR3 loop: CASSLAQTTRSGYTF. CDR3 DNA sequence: TGTGCCAGCAGCTTAGCCCAGACAACACGGAGCGGCTACACCTTC.

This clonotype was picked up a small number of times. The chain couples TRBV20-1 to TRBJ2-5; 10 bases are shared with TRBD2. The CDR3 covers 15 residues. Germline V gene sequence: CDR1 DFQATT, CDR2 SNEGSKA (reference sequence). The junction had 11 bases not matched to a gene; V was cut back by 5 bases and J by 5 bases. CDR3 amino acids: CSAGVAGGGGETQYF. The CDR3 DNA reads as TGCAGTGCTGGCGTAGCGGGGGGCGGCGGGGAGACCCAGTACTTC.

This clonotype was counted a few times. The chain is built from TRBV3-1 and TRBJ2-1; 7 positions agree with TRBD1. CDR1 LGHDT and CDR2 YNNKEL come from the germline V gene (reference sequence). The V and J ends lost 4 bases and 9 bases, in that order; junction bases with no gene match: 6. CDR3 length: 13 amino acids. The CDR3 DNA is TGTGCCAGCAGCCCACCACAGGGGAGTGAGCAGTTCTTC. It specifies CASSPPQGSEQFF.

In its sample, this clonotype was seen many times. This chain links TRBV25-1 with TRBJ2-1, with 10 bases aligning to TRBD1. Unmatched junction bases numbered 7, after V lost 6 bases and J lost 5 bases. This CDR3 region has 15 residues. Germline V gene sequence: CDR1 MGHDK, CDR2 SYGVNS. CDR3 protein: CASRNYGTGDNEQFF. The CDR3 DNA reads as TGTGCCAGCAGGAATTATGGGACAGGGGACAATGAGCAGTTCTTC.

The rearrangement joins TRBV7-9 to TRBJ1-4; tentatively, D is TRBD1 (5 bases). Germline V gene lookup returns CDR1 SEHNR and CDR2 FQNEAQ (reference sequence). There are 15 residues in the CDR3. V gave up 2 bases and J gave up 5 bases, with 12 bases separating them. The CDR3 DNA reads TGTGCCAGCAGCTTATGGGGGATCGACAATGAAAAACTGTTTTTT. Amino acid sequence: CASSLWGIDNEKLFF. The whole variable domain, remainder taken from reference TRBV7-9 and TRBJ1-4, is DTGVSQNPRHKITKRGQNVTFRCDPISEHNRLYWYRQTLGQGPEFLTYFQNEAQLEKSRLLSDRFSAERPKGSFSTLEIQRTEQGDSAMYLCASSLWGIDNEKLFFGSGTQLSVL.

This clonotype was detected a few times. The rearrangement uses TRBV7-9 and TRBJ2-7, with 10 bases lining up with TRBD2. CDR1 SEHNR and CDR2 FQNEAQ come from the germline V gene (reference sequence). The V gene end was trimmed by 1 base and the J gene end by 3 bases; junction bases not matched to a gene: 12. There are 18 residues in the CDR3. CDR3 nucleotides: TGTGCCAGCAGCTTAGTGGTGGGCGGGCTAGCGGGAGTCTACGAGCAGTACTTC. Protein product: CASSLVVGGLAGVYEQYF.

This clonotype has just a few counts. The CDR3 coding sequence is TGTGCCATCAGTCCGGACAGGGGCGGTGGTCAGCCCCAGCATTTT. It codes for CAISPDRGGGQPQHF. J is TRBJ1-5 and V is TRBV10-3; 9 bases match TRBD1. There are 15 residues in the CDR3. CDR1 and CDR2 (germline): ENHRY, SYGVKD. J gave up 6 bases and V 5 bases, and 8 bases lay outside the gene matches.

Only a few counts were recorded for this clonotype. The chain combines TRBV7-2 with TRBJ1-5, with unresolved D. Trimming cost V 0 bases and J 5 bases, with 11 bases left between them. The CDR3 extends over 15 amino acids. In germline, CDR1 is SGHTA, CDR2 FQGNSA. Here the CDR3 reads CASSLAVGVDQPQHF. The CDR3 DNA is TGTGCCAGCAGCTTAGCGGTCGGGGTGGATCAGCCCCAGCATTTT.

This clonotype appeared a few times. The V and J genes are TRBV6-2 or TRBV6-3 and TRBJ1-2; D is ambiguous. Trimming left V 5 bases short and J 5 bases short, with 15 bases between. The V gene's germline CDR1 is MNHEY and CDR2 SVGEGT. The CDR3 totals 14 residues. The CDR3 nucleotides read TGTGCCAGCAGTCACCCGTCAGCCTTATATGGCTACACCTTC. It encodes CASSHPSALYGYTF.

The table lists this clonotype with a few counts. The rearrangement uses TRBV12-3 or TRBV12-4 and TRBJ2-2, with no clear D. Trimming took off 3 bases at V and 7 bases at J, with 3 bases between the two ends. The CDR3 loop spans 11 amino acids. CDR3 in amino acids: CASSFLGELFF. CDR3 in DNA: TGTGCCAGCAGTTTTCTCGGGGAGCTGTTTTTT.

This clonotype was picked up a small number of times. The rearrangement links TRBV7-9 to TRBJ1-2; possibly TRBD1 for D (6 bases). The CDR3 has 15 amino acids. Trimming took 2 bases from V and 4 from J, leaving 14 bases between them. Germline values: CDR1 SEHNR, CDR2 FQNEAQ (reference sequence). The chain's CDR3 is CASSLPGHSFYGYTF. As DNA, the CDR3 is TGTGCCAGCAGCTTACCGGGACACTCCTTCTATGGCTACACCTTC.

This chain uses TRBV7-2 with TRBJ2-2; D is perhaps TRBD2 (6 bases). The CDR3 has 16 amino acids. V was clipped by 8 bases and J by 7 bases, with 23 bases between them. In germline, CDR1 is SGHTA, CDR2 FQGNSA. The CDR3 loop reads CASSPSGDWGGGELFF. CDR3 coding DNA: TGTGCCAGCTCCCCTTCAGGAGATTGGGGAGGCGGGGAGCTGTTTTTT.

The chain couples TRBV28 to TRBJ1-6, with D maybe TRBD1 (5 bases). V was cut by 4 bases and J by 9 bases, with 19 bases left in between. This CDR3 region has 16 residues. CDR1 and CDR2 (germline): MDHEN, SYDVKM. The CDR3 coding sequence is TGTGCCAGCAGTTCACGTAGTGAGGGGCCACGTTCACCCCTCCACTTT. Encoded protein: CASSSRSEGPRSPLHF.

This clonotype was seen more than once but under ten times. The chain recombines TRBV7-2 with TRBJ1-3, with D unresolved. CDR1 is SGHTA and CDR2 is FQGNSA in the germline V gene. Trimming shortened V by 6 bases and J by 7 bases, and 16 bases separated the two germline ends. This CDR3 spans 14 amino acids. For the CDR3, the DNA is TGTGCCAGCAGGGTTGCGCCAAATGAGAACACCATATATTTT. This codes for CASRVAPNENTIYF.

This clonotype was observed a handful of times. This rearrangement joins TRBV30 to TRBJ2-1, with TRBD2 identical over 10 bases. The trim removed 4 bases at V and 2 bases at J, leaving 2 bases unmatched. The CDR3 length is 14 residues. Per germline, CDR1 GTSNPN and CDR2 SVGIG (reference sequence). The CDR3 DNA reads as TGTGCCTGGACTAGCGGGGGCCCCTACAATGAGCAGTTCTTC. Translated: CAWTSGGPYNEQFF.

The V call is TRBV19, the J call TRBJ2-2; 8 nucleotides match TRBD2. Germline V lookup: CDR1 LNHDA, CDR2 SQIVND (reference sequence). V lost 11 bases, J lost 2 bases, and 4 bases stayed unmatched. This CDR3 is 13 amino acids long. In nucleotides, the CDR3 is TGTGCCGTCGGGGGGGGAAACACCGGGGAGCTGTTTTTT. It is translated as CAVGGGNTGELFF.

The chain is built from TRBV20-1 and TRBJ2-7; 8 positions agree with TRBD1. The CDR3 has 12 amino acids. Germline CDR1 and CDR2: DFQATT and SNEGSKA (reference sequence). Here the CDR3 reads CRAGTGSYEQYF. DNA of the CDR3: TGCAGAGCCGGGACAGGCTCCTACGAGCAGTACTTC.

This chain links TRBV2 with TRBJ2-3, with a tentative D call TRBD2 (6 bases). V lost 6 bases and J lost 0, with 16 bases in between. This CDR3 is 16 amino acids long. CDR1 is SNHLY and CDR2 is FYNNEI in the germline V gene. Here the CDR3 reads CASRDTSYTSTDTQYF. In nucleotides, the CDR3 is TGTGCCAGCAGGGATACTAGCTACACAAGCACAGATACGCAGTATTTT. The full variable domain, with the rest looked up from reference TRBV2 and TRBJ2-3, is EPEVTQTPSHQVTQMGQEVILRCVPISNHLYFYWYRQILGQKVEFLVSFYNNEISEKSEIFDDQFSVERPDGSNFTLKIRSTKLEDSAMYFCASRDTSYTSTDTQYFGPGTRLTVL.

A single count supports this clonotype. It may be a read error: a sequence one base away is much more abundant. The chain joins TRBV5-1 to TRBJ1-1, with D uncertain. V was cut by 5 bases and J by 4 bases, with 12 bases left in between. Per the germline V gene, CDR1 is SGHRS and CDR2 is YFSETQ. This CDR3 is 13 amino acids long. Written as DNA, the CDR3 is TGCGCCAGCAGTGTGGTGGTATCCACTGAAGCTTTCTTT. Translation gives CASSVVVSTEAFF.

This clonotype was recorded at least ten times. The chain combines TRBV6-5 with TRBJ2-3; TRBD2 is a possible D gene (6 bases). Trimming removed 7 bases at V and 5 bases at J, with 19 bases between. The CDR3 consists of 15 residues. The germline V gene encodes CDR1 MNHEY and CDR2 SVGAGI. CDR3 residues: CASKEGFLTGDTQYF. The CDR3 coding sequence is TGTGCCAGCAAGGAGGGGTTCTTAACGGGAGATACGCAGTATTTT.

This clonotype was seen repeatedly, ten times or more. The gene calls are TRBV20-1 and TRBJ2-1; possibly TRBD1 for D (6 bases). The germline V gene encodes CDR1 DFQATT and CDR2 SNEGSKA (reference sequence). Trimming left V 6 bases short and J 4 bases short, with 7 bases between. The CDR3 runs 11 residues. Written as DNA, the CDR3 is TGCAGTGCGCAGGGGTACAATGAGCAGTTCTTC. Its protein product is CSAQGYNEQFF.